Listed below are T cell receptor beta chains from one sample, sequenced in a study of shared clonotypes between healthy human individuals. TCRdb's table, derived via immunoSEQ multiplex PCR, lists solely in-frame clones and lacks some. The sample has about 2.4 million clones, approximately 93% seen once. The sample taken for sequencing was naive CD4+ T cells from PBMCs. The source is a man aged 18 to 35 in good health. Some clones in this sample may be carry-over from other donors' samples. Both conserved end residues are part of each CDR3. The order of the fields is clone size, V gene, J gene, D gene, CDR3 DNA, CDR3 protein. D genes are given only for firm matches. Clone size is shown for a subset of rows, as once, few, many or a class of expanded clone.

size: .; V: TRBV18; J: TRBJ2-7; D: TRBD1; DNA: TGTGCCAGCTCACGCCGGGACAGGGGCTACGAGCAGTACTTC; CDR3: CASSRRDRGYEQYF
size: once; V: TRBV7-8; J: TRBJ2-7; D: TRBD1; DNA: TGTGCCAGCAAATCTACAGGGGTCCACGAGCAGTACTTC; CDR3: CASKSTGVHEQYF
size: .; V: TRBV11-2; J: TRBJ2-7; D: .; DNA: TGTGCCAGCAGCTTAGATCCGGAGGGTTGGTCCTACGAGCAGTACTTC; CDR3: CASSLDPEGWSYEQYF
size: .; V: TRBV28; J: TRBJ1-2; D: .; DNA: TGTGCCAGCACCCTTCAGGGTGGCTACACCTTC; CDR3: CASTLQGGYTF
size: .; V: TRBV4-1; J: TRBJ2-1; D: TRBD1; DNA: TGCGCCAGCAGCCGAGACAGGGCGGGGCAGTTCTTC; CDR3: CASSRDRAGQFF
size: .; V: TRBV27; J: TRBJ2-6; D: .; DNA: TGTGCCAGCAGTTCCCACCAGGGTCGCTCTGGGGCCAACGTCCTGACTTTC; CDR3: CASSSHQGRSGANVLTF
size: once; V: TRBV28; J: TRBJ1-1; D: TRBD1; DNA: TGTGCCAGCAGTTTTTCAGGGACAGGAACTGAAGCTTTCTTT; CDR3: CASSFSGTGTEAFF
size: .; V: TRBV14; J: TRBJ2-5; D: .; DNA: TGTGCCAGCAGCCAAGAGGTGGGGCGGGCGAAGGAGACCCAGTACTTC; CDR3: CASSQEVGRAKETQYF
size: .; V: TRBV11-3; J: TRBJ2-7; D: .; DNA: TGTGCCAGCAGCTTACTCGCGTCAGGGGAGCAGTACTTC; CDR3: CASSLLASGEQYF
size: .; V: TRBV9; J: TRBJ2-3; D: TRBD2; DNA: TGTGCCAGCAGCGTAGTCGGACTAGCGGGATCAATGCAGTATTTT; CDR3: CASSVVGLAGSMQYF
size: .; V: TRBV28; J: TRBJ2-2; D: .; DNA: TGTGCCAGCAGTTCCGTAAACACCGGGGAGCTGTTTTTT; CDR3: CASSSVNTGELFF
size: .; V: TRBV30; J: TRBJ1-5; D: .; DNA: TGTGCCTGGAGCTCCTTGGGGCCCAACAATCAGCCCCAGCATTTT; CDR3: CAWSSLGPNNQPQHF
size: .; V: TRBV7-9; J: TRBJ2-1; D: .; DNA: TGTGCCAGCAGCGCAGGACAGAACTACAATGAGCAGTTCTTC; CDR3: CASSAGQNYNEQFF
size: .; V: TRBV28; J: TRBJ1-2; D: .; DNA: TGTGCCAGCAGTTTAACCCCATCGTCACAGGGAGGGCGCGACTATGGCTACACCTTC; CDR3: CASSLTPSSQGGRDYGYTF
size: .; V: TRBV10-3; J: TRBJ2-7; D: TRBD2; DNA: TGTGCCATCAGTGACAGGCTAGCGGAAGGCGAGCAGTACTTC; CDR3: CAISDRLAEGEQYF